This is a list of T cell receptor beta chains from one sample in a study of graft-versus-host responses after intestinal transplantation. The table came from immunoSEQ multiplex PCR; TCRdb's copy has only in-frame clones and leaves some out. Of 85,000 to 90,000 clones in the sample, approximately 90% were seen once. Which antigens these TCRs recognize remains unknown. The material sequenced was unstimulated CD4+ T cells sorted from spleen or lymph node cells, taken before transplant. These receptors were collected from a human donor who was the organ donor for an intestinal transplant. CDR3s include the opening cysteine and the closing phenylalanine or tryptophan. Each record gives: V gene, J gene, D gene, clone size, CDR3 protein, CDR3 DNA. D genes are given only for firm matches. Size values are once, few and many counts, or a class for expanded clones, and some rows have none.

TRBV5-1	TRBJ1-2	TRBD1	.	CASSGRDRGNYGYTF	TGCGCCAGCAGCGGACGTGACAGGGGTAACTATGGCTACACCTTC
TRBV7-2	TRBJ2-1	TRBD2	.	CASSLNLGLVLEQFF	TGTGCCAGCAGCTTAAATTTAGGACTAGTCCTTGAGCAGTTCTTC
TRBV10-3	TRBJ2-3	TRBD1	once	CAISETGGTDTQYF	TGTGCCATCAGTGAGACAGGGGGCACAGATACGCAGTATTTT
TRBV6-6	TRBJ2-5	.	once	CASSKWLVQETQYF	TGTGCCAGCAGCAAATGGCTAGTACAAGAGACCCAGTACTTC
TRBV14	TRBJ2-3	TRBD2	.	CASSHSGLVKQYF	TGTGCCAGCAGCCACTCCGGACTAGTCAAGCAGTATTTT
TRBV19	TRBJ2-2	TRBD2	.	CASSMIAGGYTGELFF	TGTGCCAGTAGTATGATAGCGGGAGGGTATACCGGGGAGCTGTTTTTT
TRBV12-5	TRBJ1-5	.	.	CASGPGGLGNQPQHF	TGTGCTAGTGGACCCGGGGGGCTAGGTAATCAGCCCCAGCATTTT
TRBV2	TRBJ2-1	.	.	CVSARDWGNEQFF	TGTGTCAGCGCCCGGGACTGGGGGAATGAGCAGTTCTTC
TRBV25-1	TRBJ1-4	.	.	CASSPQRGEKLFF	TGTGCCAGCAGTCCACAAAGAGGGGAAAAACTGTTTTTT
TRBV4-1	TRBJ1-2	TRBD1	.	CASSFKQGAYGYTF	TGCGCCAGCAGCTTTAAACAGGGGGCCTATGGCTACACCTTC
TRBV6-5	TRBJ1-5	.	.	CASRAGSNQPQHF	TGTGCCAGCAGAGCAGGATCCAATCAGCCCCAGCATTTT
TRBV7-9	TRBJ2-7	TRBD2	.	CASSLYSGPYEQYF	TGTGCCAGCAGCTTATATAGCGGGCCCTACGAGCAGTACTTC
TRBV15	TRBJ1-5	.	.	CATSRDLVEGQPQHF	TGTGCCACCAGCAGAGATTTGGTGGAGGGTCAGCCCCAGCATTTT
TRBV19	TRBJ1-5	.	.	CASSTQLRQPQHF	TGTGCCAGTAGTACCCAATTACGGCAGCCCCAGCATTTT
TRBV5-4	TRBJ1-1	.	.	CASSLAIGLQNTEAFF	TGTGCCAGCAGCTTGGCCATTGGACTGCAGAACACTGAAGCTTTCTTT
TRBV5-1	TRBJ2-1	.	.	CASSLVSLTPYNEQFF	TGCGCCAGCAGCTTGGTTTCGCTAACGCCTTACAATGAGCAGTTCTTC
TRBV4-1	TRBJ2-3	.	.	CASSQGGGLGTDTQYF	TGCGCCAGCAGCCAAGGGGGGGGCCTGGGCACAGATACGCAGTATTTT
TRBV19	TRBJ2-2	TRBD2	once	CASSIPGGAGGELFF	TGTGCCAGTAGTATCCCCGGGGGGGCCGGCGGGGAGCTGTTTTTT
TRBV19	TRBJ1-2	.	once	CASSISSGWVAYGYTF	TGTGCCAGTAGTATTTCTTCGGGTTGGGTCGCCTATGGCTACACCTTC
TRBV7-9	TRBJ2-1	TRBD2	.	CASSRTSGGAPEQFF	TGTGCCAGCAGCCGTACTAGCGGGGGGGCGCCTGAGCAGTTCTTC
TRBV6-1	TRBJ1-2	TRBD1	.	CASNSGGLANYGYTF	TGTGCCAGCAACTCAGGGGGCCTCGCTAACTATGGCTACACCTTC
TRBV6-5	TRBJ2-5	TRBD2	.	CASSYSAPGGQETQYF	TGTGCCAGCAGTTACTCGGCACCCGGGGGGCAAGAGACCCAGTACTTC
TRBV7-9	TRBJ2-5	TRBD1	.	CASSFRQGEETQYF	TGTGCCAGCAGCTTTCGACAGGGAGAAGAGACCCAGTACTTC
TRBV9	TRBJ2-1	TRBD2	.	CASSPQGLAGLNEQFF	TGTGCCAGCAGCCCCCAGGGACTAGCGGGGCTCAATGAGCAGTTCTTC
TRBV6-1	TRBJ2-7	TRBD1	once	CASMNRDRSSYEQYF	TGTGCCAGCATGAACCGGGACAGAAGCTCCTACGAGCAGTACTTC
TRBV25-1	TRBJ1-2	TRBD1	once	CASRRDSNYGYTF	TGTGCCAGCAGGAGGGACAGCAACTATGGCTACACCTTC
TRBV5-1	TRBJ1-1	TRBD1	.	CASSRGDRVLDTEAFF	TGCGCCAGCAGCCGGGGGGACAGGGTGCTTGACACTGAAGCTTTCTTT
TRBV10-3	TRBJ2-2	.	.	CAIGDTRTGELFF	TGTGCCATCGGGGACACCCGCACCGGGGAGCTGTTTTTT
TRBV5-1	TRBJ2-4	.	.	CASSLGDKNIQYF	TGCGCCAGCAGCTTAGGGGACAAAAACATTCAGTACTTC
TRBV10-3	TRBJ2-1	.	.	CATSAGKDEQFF	TGTGCCACGTCGGCAGGGAAAGATGAGCAGTTCTTC
TRBV9	TRBJ2-3	TRBD2	.	CASSVGGRPGLAGYTDTQYF	TGTGCCAGCAGCGTAGGGGGTAGACCGGGACTAGCGGGCTACACAGATACGCAGTATTTT
TRBV7-2	TRBJ2-1	.	.	CASSSRGGSYNEQFF	TGTGCCAGCAGCTCCAGGGGTGGCTCCTACAATGAGCAGTTCTTC
TRBV28	TRBJ1-2	.	.	CASSSAGTFYGYTF	TGTGCCAGCAGTTCAGCCGGGACATTCTATGGCTACACCTTC
TRBV10-3	TRBJ1-1	.	.	CAIRAGGRVNTEAFF	TGTGCCATCAGGGCGGGGGGCCGAGTGAACACTGAAGCTTTCTTT
TRBV29-1	TRBJ1-2	.	.	CSVRLTRGPTNGYTF	TGCAGCGTGAGACTGACCAGAGGCCCGACCAATGGCTACACCTTC
TRBV28	TRBJ2-1	TRBD2	.	CASKYLADYNEQFF	TGTGCCAGCAAGTATCTAGCGGACTACAATGAGCAGTTCTTC
TRBV4-1	TRBJ1-1	TRBD1	.	CASSQGTGGNEAFF	TGCGCCAGCAGCCAAGGAACAGGGGGGAATGAAGCTTTCTTT
TRBV18	TRBJ2-7	TRBD1	.	CASSAGQESSYEQYF	TGTGCCAGCTCAGCGGGACAGGAGAGCTCCTACGAGCAGTACTTC
TRBV19	TRBJ2-2	TRBD1	.	CASSGRQGNTGELFF	TGTGCCAGTAGTGGGAGACAGGGTAACACCGGGGAGCTGTTTTTT
TRBV5-8	TRBJ2-1	TRBD2	.	CASSFFGLADLGEQFF	TGTGCCAGCAGCTTCTTTGGCCTAGCGGATCTCGGTGAGCAGTTCTTC
TRBV28	TRBJ2-7	.	.	CASRTPYVYEQYF	TGTGCCAGCAGGACTCCGTACGTCTACGAGCAGTACTTC